These 24 T cell receptor beta chains came from one sample sequenced in a study of CD8 T cells in Susac syndrome. RNA amounts of roughly 0.5 to 1 ug underwent reverse transcription with random hexamers. MiXCR was run by TCRdb on the immunoSEQ multiplex PCR reads, yielding one entry per CDR3 protein. The sample contains 250,000 to 300,000 distinct CDR3 sequences, 80% to 90% of which appear only once. Source material: CD8+ T cells from PBMCs. Source of these receptors: a human donor with multiple sclerosis.

A few counts support this clonotype. J is TRBJ2-1 and V is TRBV30; 7 bases are shared with TRBD2. CDR1 is GTSNPN and CDR2 is SVGIG in the germline V gene (reference sequence). V was clipped by 7 bases and J by 6 bases; unmatched bases: 12. The CDR3 sequence is 14 residues long. The DNA for the CDR3 is TGTGCCTCGTCCCTGGGGGGGAAAGGCAATGAGCAGTTCTTC. Translated: CASSLGGKGNEQFF.

The V call is TRBV27, the J call TRBJ2-1; D possibly corresponds to TRBD2 (5 bases). Trimming cost V 5 bases and J 9 bases, with 14 bases left between them. CDR3 length: 13 residues. CDR1 is MNHEY, CDR2 SMNVEV, per germline (reference sequence). CDR3 in DNA: TGTGCCAGCAGTGTCGCAGGAGGAATTGAGCAGTTCTTC. Translation: CASSVAGGIEQFF.

The V and J genes are TRBV27 and TRBJ2-3; 10 bases match TRBD1. The germline gives CDR1 MNHEY, CDR2 SMNVEV (reference sequence). V shed 5 bases, J shed 5 bases, and the junction held 4 bases outside the gene matches. The CDR3 covers 14 residues. In DNA, the CDR3 is TGTGCCAGCAGTCCAGACAGGGGGCTAGATACGCAGTATTTT. It codes for CASSPDRGLDTQYF.

V gene TRBV7-9 combines with J gene TRBJ2-5; D call uncertain. CDR1 and CDR2 (germline): SEHNR, FQNEAQ (reference sequence). The CDR3 runs 13 residues. V lost 7 bases to trimming and J lost 1 base, with 10 bases between them. CDR3 loop: CASNKGFQETQYF. In nucleotides, the CDR3 is TGTGCCAGCAATAAGGGATTCCAAGAGACCCAGTACTTC.

This chain joins TRBV27 and TRBJ2-7; TRBD2 matches 8 bases. With 5 bases clipped from V and 2 bases from J, the junction kept 5 bases outside the gene matches. Germline V gives CDR1 MNHEY, CDR2 SMNVEV (reference sequence). The CDR3 is 14 residues long. The CDR3 loop reads CASSHTSGPYEQYF. CDR3 nucleotides: TGTGCCAGCAGTCATACTAGCGGTCCCTACGAGCAGTACTTC.

This clonotype was detected once. V usage is TRBV7-2 and J usage is TRBJ2-2, with 7 positions matching TRBD2. Germline V gene data show CDR1 as SGHTA and CDR2 as FQGNSA. V lost 3 bases to trimming and J lost 1 base; unmatched junction nucleotides: 8. The CDR3 consists of 17 residues. This CDR3 is CASSFPAGLQNTGELFF. The CDR3, as DNA: TGTGCCAGCAGCTTCCCAGCGGGACTGCAGAACACCGGGGAGCTGTTTTTT.

Only one count was recorded for this clonotype. J is TRBJ2-1 and V is TRBV12-3 or TRBV12-4; tentative D call: TRBD1 (7 bases). Trimming took 6 bases from V and 3 from J, leaving 18 bases between them. The CDR3 sequence is 16 residues long. The CDR3 DNA is TGTGCCAGCAGGTCACATGGCAGGGGGGTCTACAATGAGCAGTTCTTC. Residues: CASRSHGRGVYNEQFF.

The chain is built from TRBV4-1 and TRBJ2-7, with 8 bases aligning to TRBD1. Germline V CDR1 and CDR2: MGHRA, YSYEKL. V lost 2 bases to trimming and J lost 2 bases; unmatched junction nucleotides: 5. The CDR3 is made up of 15 amino acids. CDR3 nucleotide sequence: TGCGCCAGCAGCCAAACAGGGGGGAACACCTACGAGCAGTACTTC. This translates into CASSQTGGNTYEQYF.

V is TRBV23-1 and J is TRBJ1-1, with a possible D match to TRBD1 (5 bases). TRBV23-1 is an ORF for which the function is uncertain. This CDR3 spans 21 amino acids. V gave up 2 bases and J gave up 1 base, with 29 bases separating them. As DNA, the CDR3 is TGCGCCAGCAGTCAAGATTTGGGGCAGCTCCCCTTACTCGACCAGAACACTGAAGCTTTCTTT. Translated: CASSQDLGQLPLLDQNTEAFF.

The chain has TRBV13 and TRBJ1-2, with D unclear. CDR1 and CDR2 from the germline V gene are PRHDT and FYEKMQ (reference sequence). The CDR3 length is 16 residues. V shed 1 base and J shed 0 bases, with 12 bases lying between them. CDR3 residues: CASSLATGLTNYGYTF. The CDR3 coding sequence is TGTGCCAGCAGCTTAGCAACTGGGCTAACTAACTATGGCTACACCTTC.

V and J are TRBV12-3 or TRBV12-4 and TRBJ2-3; tentative D call: TRBD2 (6 bases). V was pared by 2 bases and J by 6 bases, with 18 bases between. This CDR3 comprises 16 residues. The CDR3 DNA follows: TGTGCCAGCAGTTTAACGGCTAGCGTCAAGCCGGATACGCAGTATTTT. Protein product: CASSLTASVKPDTQYF.

This clonotype turned up a few times. This rearrangement joins TRBV29-1 to TRBJ2-7, with TRBD2 identical over 7 bases. Germline V gene sequence: CDR1 SQVTM, CDR2 ANQGSEA. V gave up 6 bases and J gave up 0 bases; unmatched junction bases: 8. The CDR3 covers 14 residues. CDR3 sequence (DNA): TGCAGCGTGGCTGGATCTAGCGGCTCCTACGAGCAGTACTTC. It specifies CSVAGSSGSYEQYF.

This clonotype has just one count. The chain combines TRBV29-1 with TRBJ2-5; possible D gene TRBD2, 5 bases. Germline V gene lookup returns CDR1 SQVTM and CDR2 ANQGSEA. Trimming pared 4 bases from V and 5 bases from J, leaving 11 bases between. The CDR3 runs to 12 residues. The DNA of the CDR3 is TGCAGCGTTGTCGGGGTCGGGGAGACCCAGTACTTC. This encodes CSVVGVGETQYF.

The chain uses TRBV5-6 and TRBJ2-1; no clear D. CDR1 and CDR2 from the germline V gene are SGHDT and YYEEEE. V was pared by 2 bases and J by 8 bases, with 5 bases between. This CDR3 comprises 11 residues. Here the CDR3 DNA reads TGTGCCAGCAGCTTCACCGATGAGCAGTTCTTC. Amino acids: CASSFTDEQFF.

The gene calls are TRBV27 and TRBJ2-5, with a weak D call TRBD2 (5 bases). Germline V CDR1 and CDR2: MNHEY, SMNVEV (reference sequence). This CDR3 has 15 amino acids. Trimming removed 2 bases at V and 1 base at J, with 11 bases between. The CDR3 spells CASSLSLASQETQYF. CDR3 nucleotide sequence: TGTGCCAGCAGTTTAAGCCTAGCATCCCAAGAGACCCAGTACTTC.

The chain combines TRBV5-1 with TRBJ2-7; D ambiguous. The CDR3 runs to 13 residues. Germline CDR1 SGHRS, CDR2 YFSETQ. V gave up 4 bases and J gave up 2 bases, with 10 bases separating them. DNA for the CDR3: TGCGCCAGCAGCAGCCCTCCGGCCTACGAGCAGTACTTC. It is translated as CASSSPPAYEQYF. The complete variable domain, with remaining parts taken from reference TRBV5-1 and TRBJ2-7, reads KAGVTQTPRYLIKTRGQQVTLSCSPISGHRSVSWYQQTPGQGLQFLFEYFSETQRNKGNFPGRFSGRQFSNSRSEMNVSTLELGDSALYLCASSSPPAYEQYFGPGTRLTVT.

CDR3 amino acids: CARTALTNYGYTF. DNA for the CDR3: TGTGCCAGGACAGCGCTCACTAACTATGGCTACACCTTC. The genes are TRBV2 and TRBJ1-2; possibly TRBD1 for D (5 bases). The CDR3 has 13 residues. Trimming removed 9 bases at V and 0 bases at J, with 11 bases between. CDR1 and CDR2 (germline): SNHLY, FYNNEI.

The rearrangement uses TRBV6-1 and TRBJ1-1; D is unresolved. Trimming left V 3 bases short and J 7 bases short, with 18 bases between. Germline V gene lookup returns CDR1 MNHNS and CDR2 SASEGT. This CDR3 is built from 15 residues. CDR3 sequence: CASSDFVATPDEAFF. CDR3 in DNA: TGTGCCAGCAGTGATTTTGTGGCTACTCCAGATGAAGCTTTCTTT.

The chain links TRBV9 to TRBJ1-3, with no clear D. Per the germline V gene, CDR1 is SGDLS and CDR2 is YYNGEE. The length of the CDR3 is 14 residues. V lost 3 bases and J 0 bases, leaving 7 bases between the germline ends. The CDR3 reads CASSAASSGNTIYF. The CDR3 DNA follows: TGTGCCAGCAGCGCTGCGAGCTCTGGAAACACCATATATTTT.

The chain employs TRBV6-5 and TRBJ1-1; TRBD1 might be the D (5 bases). Trimming pared 0 bases from V and 4 bases from J, leaving 9 bases between. The CDR3 consists of 14 residues. The V gene's germline CDR1 is MNHEY and CDR2 SVGAGI. The CDR3 sequence is CASSYSRGRTEAFF. CDR3 bases: TGTGCCAGCAGTTACTCGCGGGGACGCACTGAAGCTTTCTTT.

The CDR3 here is CATGLAGLYNEQFF. DNA of the CDR3: TGTGCCACTGGACTAGCGGGACTATACAATGAGCAGTTCTTC. The chain is built from TRBV24-1 and TRBJ2-1; 12 bases align to TRBD2. The trim removed 10 bases at V and 4 bases at J, leaving 4 bases unmatched. Germline-derived CDR1 and CDR2 are KGHDR and SFDVKD. This CDR3 is built from 14 residues.

This chain joins TRBV6-1 and TRBJ2-7, with 8 bases aligning to TRBD1. Per germline, CDR1 MNHNS and CDR2 SASEGT. This CDR3 contains 14 residues. CDR3 DNA sequence: TGTGCGGTGTTGAAGACAGGGGTCGGCTACGAGCAGTACTTC. Translation: CAVLKTGVGYEQYF.

The rearrangement links TRBV13 to TRBJ2-6; no firm D call. CDR1 is PRHDT and CDR2 is FYEKMQ in the germline V gene (reference sequence). The V and J ends lost 5 bases and 1 base respectively, with 15 bases between them. CDR3 length: 17 amino acids. Here the CDR3 DNA reads TGTGCCAGCAGCCCATTGTGGGTTCCTTCTGGGGCCAACGTCCTGACTTTC. Protein sequence: CASSPLWVPSGANVLTF.

There are a few counts of this clonotype. The J gene is TRBJ2-7, the V gene TRBV11-2; 10 nucleotides agree with TRBD2. There are 17 residues in the CDR3. CDR1 is SGHAT and CDR2 is FQNNGV in the germline V gene. With 2 bases clipped from V and 5 bases from J, the junction kept 12 bases outside the gene matches. CDR3 in amino acids: CASSLLAGGLARDEQYF. In DNA, the CDR3 is TGTGCCAGCAGCTTATTAGCGGGAGGACTCGCGCGAGACGAGCAGTACTTC.